This is a list of T cell receptor beta chains from one sample in a study of T cell responses to AZD1222 COVID-19 vaccine. The method was immunoSEQ multiplex PCR; TCRdb's version includes in-frame clones alone and lacks a portion of them. The top ten clones hold around a sixth of a sample with about 130,000 clones, 88% of them seen once. The source material was peripheral blood, sampled on day 0 of MenACWY control vaccination. All receptors come from an adult in good health. The CDR3 runs from the conserved cysteine through the conserved F or W. The D gene is left open where the match is weak. Size is omitted from some rows. Given values are once, few, many or a class for expanded clones.

-	TRBV2	TRBJ2-1	once	TGTGCCAGCCTGGAGGGGGACTTTTATTCCGGGGAGCAGTTCTTC	CASLEGDFYSGEQFF
TRBD2	TRBV28	TRBJ2-1	-	TGTGCCAGCAGTCTCCTCCTAGCGGGAGGGTCCTACAATGAGCAGTTCTTC	CASSLLLAGGSYNEQFF
-	TRBV24-1	TRBJ2-5	-	TGTGCCACCTCTCGCGGACGACAAGAGACCCAGTACTTC	CATSRGRQETQYF
TRBD2	TRBV7-9	TRBJ2-5	-	TGTGCCAGCAGCTCCACTAGCGTTAAGGCGGAGACCCAGTACTTC	CASSSTSVKAETQYF
TRBD1	TRBV6-6	TRBJ2-5	-	TGTGCCAGCAGTCACCCAAAGAGGGACAGGGGGGAAGAGACCCAGTACTTC	CASSHPKRDRGEETQYF
-	TRBV24-1	TRBJ2-1	-	TGTGCCACCACAGGGGGGAATGAGCAGTTCTTC	CATTGGNEQFF
TRBD2	TRBV9	TRBJ2-1	-	TGTGCCAGCAGCGTAGTTCCCGGCGGGAGTGGCAATGAGCAGTTCTTC	CASSVVPGGSGNEQFF
-	TRBV4-1	TRBJ2-2	-	TGCGCCAGCAGCCTCAGGGATGGCACCGGGGAGCTGTTTTTT	CASSLRDGTGELFF
-	TRBV11-2	TRBJ2-6	-	TGTGCCAGCAGCTTGGGTGAGGCCGGGGCCAACGTCCTGACTTTC	CASSLGEAGANVLTF
TRBD1	TRBV6-4	TRBJ1-2	-	TGTGCCAGCAGTGATTGGACAGGGGGTATGTACTATGGCTACACCTTC	CASSDWTGGMYYGYTF
TRBD1	TRBV28	TRBJ2-5	-	TGTGCCAGCAGTACCCCGACAGGGGATGAGACCCAGTACTTC	CASSTPTGDETQYF
-	TRBV10-1	TRBJ2-3	-	TGCGCCAGCAGTGAGTCGATCGGGAGCGTCTTTTCAGATACGCAGTATTTT	CASSESIGSVFSDTQYF
TRBD2	TRBV5-1	TRBJ2-7	-	TGCGCCAGCAGCGTGGGGGGGACGAACGAGCAGTACTTC	CASSVGGTNEQYF
-	TRBV28	TRBJ1-5	-	TGTGCCAGCAGTTTTGGCAGGGGTCAGCCCCAGCATTTT	CASSFGRGQPQHF
-	TRBV10-2	TRBJ1-5	-	TGCGCCAGCAGGGGAGGGCCTGGCAATCAGCCCCAGCATTTT	CASRGGPGNQPQHF
-	TRBV18	TRBJ1-4	-	TGTGCCAGCTCTTGGCAGCTCAATGAAAAACTGTTTTTT	CASSWQLNEKLFF
TRBD2	TRBV6-5	TRBJ2-3	-	TGTGCCAGCAGCACTGGGACTAGCGGGGATACGCAGTATTTT	CASSTGTSGDTQYF
-	TRBV19	TRBJ1-1	once	TGTGCCAGTGGGATTTGGGGGACTGAAGCTTTCTTT	CASGIWGTEAFF
TRBD2	TRBV19	TRBJ2-1	-	TGTGCCAGTAGGACTACTAGCGTCAATGAGCAGTTCTTC	CASRTTSVNEQFF
TRBD2	TRBV10-3	TRBJ2-7	-	TGTGCCATCAGGCCGCCCACTAGCGTGAGCGAGCAGTACTTC	CAIRPPTSVSEQYF
TRBD1	TRBV2	TRBJ1-6	-	TGTGCCAGCATTTTCGACAGGGGGCTATGGTCACCCCTCCACTTT	CASIFDRGLWSPLHF
-	TRBV6-2/TRBV6-3	TRBJ2-7	medium-sized	TGTGCCAGCAGTTACTCCGCCGAGACTTACGAGCAGTACTTC	CASSYSAETYEQYF
TRBD2	TRBV7-2	TRBJ2-1	-	TGTGCCAGCAGCTTAGAGTCTAGCGGGAAAAAGTTCTTC	CASSLESSGKKFF
-	TRBV5-5	TRBJ1-6	once	TGTGCCAGCAGCGGGGGCGCAGGGCAAAGCTCACCCCTCCACTTT	CASSGGAGQSSPLHF
-	TRBV5-1	TRBJ1-2	-	TGCGCCAGCAGGACAGGACTGCAAGGTGGCTACACCTTC	CASRTGLQGGYTF
-	TRBV5-1	TRBJ1-6	-	TGCGCCAGCAGCCTTGGGATGTCAGGTTCACCCCTCCACTTT	CASSLGMSGSPLHF
-	TRBV2	TRBJ1-3	once	TGTGCCAGCAGGCAATCCATCTCTGGAAACACCATATATTTT	CASRQSISGNTIYF
-	TRBV11-2	TRBJ2-5	-	TGTGCCAGCAGCCAGAGGAGGACACCGAAAGAGACCCAGTACTTC	CASSQRRTPKETQYF
-	TRBV19	TRBJ2-1	-	TGTGCCAGTAGTCAAACTGGGAGCTCCTACAATGAGCAGTTCTTC	CASSQTGSSYNEQFF
-	TRBV18	TRBJ2-7	-	TGTGCCAGCGCAGAAGGGTCCTACGAGCAGTACTTC	CASAEGSYEQYF
-	TRBV9	TRBJ2-1	-	TGTGCCAGCAGCGTAGGTCTCTCCCCAAATGAGCAGTTCTTC	CASSVGLSPNEQFF
-	TRBV5-1	TRBJ2-2	-	TGCGCCAGCAGCGCGGACACTCGGGGGCTGTTTTTT	CASSADTRGLFF
TRBD2	TRBV6-6	TRBJ2-1	-	TGTGCCAGCAGTTACGTCGGGAGGTCTAATGAGCAGTTCTTC	CASSYVGRSNEQFF
-	TRBV2	TRBJ2-2	-	TGTGCCAGCAGTCTAGGGCTCTACACCGGGGAGCTGTTTTTT	CASSLGLYTGELFF
-	TRBV5-1	TRBJ2-7	-	TGCGCCAGCAGCTTGGTAGAATACGGCGAGCAGTACTTC	CASSLVEYGEQYF
TRBD2	TRBV19	TRBJ2-3	-	TGTGCCAGTAGTATTATTTGGCCTAGCGGGATGACAGATACGCAGTATTTT	CASSIIWPSGMTDTQYF
-	TRBV1	TRBJ2-3	-	TGCACCAGCAGCCAAGCACCCGGGACTAGCGGGGGTTCTATCACAGATACGCAGTATTTT	CTSSQAPGTSGGSITDTQYF
-	TRBV9	TRBJ1-2	few	TGTGCCAGCAGCGTAGACGGGAGGATTAACTATGGCTACACCTTC	CASSVDGRINYGYTF
TRBD1	TRBV9	TRBJ1-1	-	TGTGCCAGCAGCATGGTAGGGGGCGCGAACACTGAAGCTTTCTTT	CASSMVGGANTEAFF
TRBD1	TRBV24-1	TRBJ2-7	once	TGTGCCACGCCGTTGCCGGGACAGGGAAAAACCTACGAGCAGTACTTC	CATPLPGQGKTYEQYF
TRBD1	TRBV12-3/TRBV12-4	TRBJ1-1	-	TGTGCCAGCAGTCCGCGACAGGGTTTGGAAGCTTTCTTT	CASSPRQGLEAFF
TRBD1	TRBV28	TRBJ2-7	-	TGTGCCAGCAGTTCACGGGACAGGGGAACCTCTTCCCCCTACGAGCAGTACTTC	CASSSRDRGTSSPYEQYF
-	TRBV28	TRBJ1-6	-	TGTGCCAGCAGTTTGCCCGGGGGCTTCTCACCCCTCCACTTT	CASSLPGGFSPLHF
TRBD2	TRBV29-1	TRBJ2-1	once	TGCAGCGTTGGCGGGACTAGCGGTTACAATGAGCAGTTCTTC	CSVGGTSGYNEQFF
TRBD2	TRBV19	TRBJ2-2	-	TGTGCCAGTAGTATTTTTAGCGGGAGTGCCGGGGAGCTGTTTTTT	CASSIFSGSAGELFF